This T cell receptor (beta chain) was documented in a study of post-analysis software for immune sequencing data. Study details: Courses of disease covered relapsing-remitting, secondary progressive and progressive-relapsing multiple sclerosis. Overall study findings and caveats: When patients were compared with controls, a handful of TRBV segments were more frequent, TRBV5-6, TRBV5-1 and TRBV20-1 among them. Versus controls, multiple sclerosis patients showed significantly lower diversity (normalized Chao1). Under F measure analysis, samples from one preparation batch co-clustered strongly.

A note on this clonotype: As yet, its antigen is unknown.

The TCR beta cDNA libraries carried unique molecular identifiers. The yield from around 1 to 10 million T cells was around 500,000 cDNA molecules in total. TCRdb called the PCR reads again in MiXCR, with one record for every CDR3 protein. The table records approximately 630,000 distinct CDR3 sequences, 59% of them present only once. The trim removed 1 base at V and 8 bases at J, leaving 9 bases unmatched. From germline, CDR1 is LNHDA and CDR2 SQIVND (reference sequence). The CDR3 contains 16 residues. The sample was blood. The clonotype comes from a girl aged 2-9 years with multiple sclerosis. J is TRBJ2-1 and V is TRBV19; TRBD2 agrees at 9 bases. Written as DNA, the CDR3 is TGTGCCAGTAGTATAGGTAGGGCTAGCGGGATGGATGAGCAGTTCTTC. As protein: CASSIGRASGMDEQFF.